The rows below give T cell receptor beta chains drawn from one sample of a study of T cell repertoires in cytomegalovirus infection. These receptors have no identified antigens. MiXCR was run by TCRdb on the reads, yielding one entry per CDR3 protein. This sample has about 310,000 distinct CDR3 sequences; approximately 25% occur once, and the top ten carry 13%. The sequenced sample was cultured PBMCs, obtained from culture after CMV antigen stimulation. All receptors come from a human donor in good health (CMV status not recorded). Some clones in this sample may be carry-over from other donors' samples. The CDR3 runs from the conserved cysteine through the conserved F or W. The D gene is left open where the match is weak. Size tells how often a clone was seen (once, few, many) or the class of an expanded clone, and some rows leave it out.

D: .
size: .
J: TRBJ2-5
V: TRBV29-1
CDR3: CSVDSVGSYETQYF
DNA: TGCAGCGTTGATTCGGTCGGGAGTTACGAGACCCAGTACTTC

D: .
size: few
J: TRBJ1-2
V: TRBV7-2
CDR3: CASSLGLTYGYTF
DNA: TGTGCCAGCAGCTTAGGACTAACCTATGGCTACACCTTC

D: .
size: many
J: TRBJ2-3
V: TRBV7-2
CDR3: CASSPSQDADTQYF
DNA: TGTGCCAGCAGCCCTAGTCAGGACGCAGATACGCAGTATTTT

D: .
size: .
J: TRBJ1-2
V: TRBV15
CDR3: CATSRDVSGYTF
DNA: TGTGCCACCAGCAGAGACGTGAGTGGCTACACCTTC

D: TRBD2
size: few
J: TRBJ2-7
V: TRBV7-9
CDR3: CASSSWTSGQTSYEQYF
DNA: TGTGCCAGCAGTTCCTGGACTAGCGGACAAACTAGCTACGAGCAGTACTTC

D: TRBD2
size: many
J: TRBJ2-7
V: TRBV7-2
CDR3: CASSFSVGLAAHEQYF
DNA: TGTGCCAGCAGCTTTTCCGTCGGACTAGCGGCCCACGAGCAGTACTTC

D: .
size: many
J: TRBJ1-5
V: TRBV7-8
CDR3: CASSKTAQFPQHF
DNA: TGTGCCAGCAGCAAGACAGCTCAATTCCCCCAGCATTTT

D: .
size: .
J: TRBJ2-2
V: TRBV6-4
CDR3: CASGERTGELFF
DNA: TGTGCCAGCGGCGAGAGAACCGGGGAGCTGTTTTTT

D: TRBD2
size: many
J: TRBJ2-1
V: TRBV11-2
CDR3: CASSLGLAGGDEQFF
DNA: TGTGCCAGCAGCTTAGGACTAGCGGGAGGCGATGAGCAGTTCTTC

D: .
size: medium-sized
J: TRBJ2-4
V: TRBV7-2
CDR3: CASRSAGPQNIQYF
DNA: TGTGCCAGCAGGTCGGCCGGGCCGCAAAACATTCAGTACTTC

D: .
size: .
J: TRBJ2-3
V: TRBV12-3/TRBV12-4
CDR3: CASRQGTDTQYF
DNA: TGTGCCAGCCGACAGGGCACAGATACGCAGTATTTT

D: .
size: few
J: TRBJ2-3
V: TRBV24-1
CDR3: CATSVRSITNTQYF
DNA: TGTGCCACCAGTGTACGTAGCATCACTAATACGCAGTATTTT

D: .
size: few
J: TRBJ2-2
V: TRBV10-3
CDR3: CAISWTDTGELFF
DNA: TGTGCCATCTCTTGGACGGACACCGGGGAGCTGTTTTTT

D: .
size: .
J: TRBJ2-7
V: TRBV7-2
CDR3: CASSLYREAYEQYF
DNA: TGTGCCAGCAGCTTATACAGGGAGGCCTACGAGCAGTACTTC

D: TRBD1
size: once
J: TRBJ2-5
V: TRBV12-3/TRBV12-4
CDR3: CASSTSGTGVAETQYF
DNA: TGTGCCAGCAGTACATCCGGGACAGGGGTCGCAGAGACCCAGTACTTC

D: .
size: many
J: TRBJ2-3
V: TRBV7-2
CDR3: CASSSLRRDLTPSDTQYF
DNA: TGTGCCAGCAGCTCCCTGAGAAGGGACCTCACGCCATCAGATACGCAGTATTTT

D: .
size: .
J: TRBJ1-2
V: TRBV29-1
CDR3: CSVWDTLPMGYTF
DNA: TGCAGCGTTTGGGACACCCTTCCTATGGGCTACACCTTC

D: .
size: .
J: TRBJ2-5
V: TRBV6-1
CDR3: CASTSVWGSETQYF
DNA: TGTGCCAGCACTTCGGTCTGGGGGAGTGAGACCCAGTACTTC

D: TRBD1
size: .
J: TRBJ1-1
V: TRBV7-2
CDR3: CASSGHAGGRAFF
DNA: TGTGCCAGCAGCGGTCACGCAGGGGGAAGAGCTTTCTTT

D: .
size: .
J: TRBJ2-7
V: TRBV4-1
CDR3: CASSQEIETGHSYEQYF
DNA: TGCGCCAGCAGCCAAGAAATCGAGACAGGTCACTCCTACGAGCAGTACTTC

D: TRBD2
size: .
J: TRBJ2-1
V: TRBV6-5
CDR3: CASSSSPSTLAGSSYNEQFF
DNA: TGTGCCAGCAGTTCCTCCCCATCGACTCTAGCGGGTAGCTCCTACAATGAGCAGTTCTTC

D: TRBD1
size: few
J: TRBJ2-7
V: TRBV27
CDR3: CASSVGTGWGHEQYF
DNA: TGTGCCAGCAGTGTCGGGACAGGATGGGGACACGAGCAGTACTTC

D: TRBD2
size: .
J: TRBJ2-7
V: TRBV6-2/TRBV6-3
CDR3: CASSSLAGGIRQYF
DNA: TGTGCCAGCAGTTCGCTAGCGGGAGGGATACGGCAGTACTTC

D: .
size: few
J: TRBJ2-3
V: TRBV5-1
CDR3: CASSSSGPDTQYF
DNA: TGCGCCAGCAGCAGTTCAGGTCCAGATACGCAGTATTTT

D: .
size: few
J: TRBJ1-1
V: TRBV24-1
CDR3: CATSESGSNTEAFF
DNA: TGTGCCACCAGTGAATCGGGATCGAACACTGAAGCTTTCTTT

D: TRBD1
size: many
J: TRBJ1-1
V: TRBV7-2
CDR3: CASSPDRVLAFF
DNA: TGTGCCAGCAGCCCTGACAGGGTTTTGGCTTTCTTT

D: TRBD1
size: few
J: TRBJ1-5
V: TRBV7-2
CDR3: CASSKGANNQPQHF
DNA: TGTGCCAGCAGCAAGGGGGCTAACAATCAGCCCCAGCATTTT

D: TRBD1
size: .
J: TRBJ2-1
V: TRBV29-1
CDR3: CSVYLQDRSYNEQFF
DNA: TGCAGCGTATACCTCCAGGACAGGTCCTACAATGAGCAGTTCTTC

D: .
size: few
J: TRBJ1-2
V: TRBV27
CDR3: CASSFSGPLRDGYTF
DNA: TGTGCCAGCAGTTTCTCCGGGCCATTAAGGGATGGCTACACCTTC

D: TRBD1
size: few
J: TRBJ1-1
V: TRBV4-3
CDR3: CASSQGGTGAAFF
DNA: TGCGCCAGCAGCCAAGGCGGGACAGGGGCGGCTTTCTTT

D: TRBD1
size: .
J: TRBJ1-5
V: TRBV7-8
CDR3: CASSLDRGAQPQHF
DNA: TGTGCCAGCAGCTTAGACAGGGGGGCTCAGCCCCAGCATTTT

D: .
size: few
J: TRBJ1-2
V: TRBV10-3
CDR3: CAISGGTATLGYTF
DNA: TGTGCCATCAGTGGCGGGACTGCCACCTTGGGCTACACCTTC

D: .
size: few
J: TRBJ1-5
V: TRBV23-1
CDR3: CASSLLGQFYSNQPQHF
DNA: TGCGCCAGCAGTCTCCTAGGACAGTTCTATAGCAATCAGCCCCAGCATTTT

D: .
size: .
J: TRBJ1-6
V: TRBV27
CDR3: CASSSSYNSPLHF
DNA: TGTGCCAGCAGTTCCTCTTATAATTCACCCCTCCACTTT

D: TRBD2
size: .
J: TRBJ2-7
V: TRBV12-3/TRBV12-4
CDR3: CASSLLGGGLGYEQYF
DNA: TGTGCCAGCAGTCTCCTGGGGGGAGGGTTGGGGTACGAGCAGTACTTC

D: .
size: few
J: TRBJ2-3
V: TRBV7-8
CDR3: CASSPWDRPLSTDTQYF
DNA: TGTGCCAGCAGCCCCTGGGACCGACCGCTTAGCACAGATACGCAGTATTTT

D: .
size: few
J: TRBJ1-1
V: TRBV7-9
CDR3: CASSRGTLRYTEAFF
DNA: TGTGCCAGCAGCCGGGGGACACTTCGGTACACTGAAGCTTTCTTT

D: TRBD2
size: .
J: TRBJ2-1
V: TRBV28
CDR3: CASSGLAGGEDEQFF
DNA: TGTGCCAGCAGCGGACTAGCGGGAGGGGAGGATGAGCAGTTCTTC

D: TRBD1
size: .
J: TRBJ2-7
V: TRBV20-1
CDR3: CSAAGTGYEQYF
DNA: TGCAGTGCTGCCGGGACAGGCTACGAGCAGTACTTC

D: TRBD2
size: .
J: TRBJ2-7
V: TRBV15
CDR3: CATSREAPGTKSTYEQYF
DNA: TGTGCCACCAGCAGAGAAGCACCCGGGACTAAATCCACCTACGAGCAGTACTTC

D: TRBD1
size: .
J: TRBJ2-7
V: TRBV19
CDR3: CASRRTGETYEQYF
DNA: TGTGCCAGTCGTCGAACAGGGGAGACCTACGAGCAGTACTTC

D: TRBD2
size: few
J: TRBJ2-3
V: TRBV7-2
CDR3: CASSPRLAGRDTQYF
DNA: TGTGCCAGCAGCCCTAGACTAGCGGGGCGGGATACGCAGTATTTT